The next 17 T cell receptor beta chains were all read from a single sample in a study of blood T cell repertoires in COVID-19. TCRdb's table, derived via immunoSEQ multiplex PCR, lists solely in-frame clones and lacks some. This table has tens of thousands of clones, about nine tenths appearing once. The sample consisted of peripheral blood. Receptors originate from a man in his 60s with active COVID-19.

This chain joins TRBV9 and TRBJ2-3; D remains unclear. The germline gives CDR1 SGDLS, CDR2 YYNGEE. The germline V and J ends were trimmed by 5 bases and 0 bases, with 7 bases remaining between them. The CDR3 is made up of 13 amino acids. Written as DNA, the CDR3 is TGTGCCAGCAGTCTAACTAGCACAGATACGCAGTATTTT. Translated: CASSLTSTDTQYF.

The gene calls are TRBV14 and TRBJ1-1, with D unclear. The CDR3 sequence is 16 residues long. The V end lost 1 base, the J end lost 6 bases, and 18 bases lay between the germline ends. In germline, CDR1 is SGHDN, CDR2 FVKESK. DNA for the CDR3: TGTGCCAGCAGCCAAGTGGAAAAGGAATGGAGCGCTGAAGCTTTCTTT. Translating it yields CASSQVEKEWSAEAFF. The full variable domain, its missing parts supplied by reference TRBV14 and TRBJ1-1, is EAGVTQFPSHSVIEKGQTVTLRCDPISGHDNLYWYRRVMGKEIKFLLHFVKESKQDESGMPNNRFLAERTGGTYSTLKVQPAELEDSGVYFCASSQVEKEWSAEAFFGQGTRLTVV.

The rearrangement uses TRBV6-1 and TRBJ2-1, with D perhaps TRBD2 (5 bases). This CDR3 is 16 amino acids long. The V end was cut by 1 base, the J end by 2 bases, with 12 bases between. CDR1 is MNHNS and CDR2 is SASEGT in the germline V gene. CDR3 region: CASSEGGRAPYNEQFF. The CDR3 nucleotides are TGTGCCAGCAGTGAAGGCGGGCGGGCCCCCTACAATGAGCAGTTCTTC.

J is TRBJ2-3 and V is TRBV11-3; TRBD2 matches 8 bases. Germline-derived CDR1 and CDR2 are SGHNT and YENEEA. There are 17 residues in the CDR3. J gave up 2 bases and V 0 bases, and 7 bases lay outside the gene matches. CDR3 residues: CASSLDLLAGTTDTQYF. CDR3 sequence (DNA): TGTGCCAGCAGCTTAGACCTCTTAGCGGGAACCACAGATACGCAGTATTTT.

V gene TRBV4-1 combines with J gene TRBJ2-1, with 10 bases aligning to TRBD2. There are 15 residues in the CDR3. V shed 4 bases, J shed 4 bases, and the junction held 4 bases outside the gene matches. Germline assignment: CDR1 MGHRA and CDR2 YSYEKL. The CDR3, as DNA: TGCGCCAGCAGCCCCGGGACTAGCGAATACAATGAGCAGTTCTTC. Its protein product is CASSPGTSEYNEQFF.

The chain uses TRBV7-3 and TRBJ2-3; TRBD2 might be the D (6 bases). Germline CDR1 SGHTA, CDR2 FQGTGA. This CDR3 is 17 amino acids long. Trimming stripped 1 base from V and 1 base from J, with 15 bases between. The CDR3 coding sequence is TGTGCCAGCAGCTTAAGTTTCTCGGGAGTTGGCACAGATACGCAGTATTTT. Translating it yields CASSLSFSGVGTDTQYF.

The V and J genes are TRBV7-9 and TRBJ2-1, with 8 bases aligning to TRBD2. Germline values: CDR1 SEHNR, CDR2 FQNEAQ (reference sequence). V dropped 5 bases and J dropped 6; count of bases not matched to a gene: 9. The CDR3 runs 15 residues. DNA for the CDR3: TGTGCCAGCAGCCCTTTAGCGGGATCTGCCAATGAGCAGTTCTTC. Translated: CASSPLAGSANEQFF. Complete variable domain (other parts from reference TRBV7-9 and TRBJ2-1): DTGVSQNPRHKITKRGQNVTFRCDPISEHNRLYWYRQTLGQGPEFLTYFQNEAQLEKSRLLSDRFSAERPKGSFSTLEIQRTEQGDSAMYLCASSPLAGSANEQFFGPGTRLTVL.

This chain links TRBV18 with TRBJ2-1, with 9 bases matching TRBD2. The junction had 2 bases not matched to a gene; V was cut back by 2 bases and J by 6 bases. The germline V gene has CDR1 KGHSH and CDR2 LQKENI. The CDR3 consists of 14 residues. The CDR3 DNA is TGTGCCAGCTCACCAGCGACTAGCGGCAATGAGCAGTTCTTC. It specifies CASSPATSGNEQFF. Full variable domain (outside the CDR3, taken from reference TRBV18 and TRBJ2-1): NAGVMQNPRHLVRRRGQEARLRCSPMKGHSHVYWYRQLPEEGLKFMVYLQKENIIDESGMPKERFSAEFPKEGPSILRIQQVVRGDSAAYFCASSPATSGNEQFFGPGTRLTVL.

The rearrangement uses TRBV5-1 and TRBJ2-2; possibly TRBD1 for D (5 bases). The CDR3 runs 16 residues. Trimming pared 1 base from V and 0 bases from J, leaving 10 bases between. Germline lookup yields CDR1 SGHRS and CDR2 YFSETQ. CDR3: CASSLLGEANTGELFF. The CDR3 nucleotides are TGCGCCAGCAGCTTGCTAGGGGAAGCGAACACCGGGGAGCTGTTTTTT.

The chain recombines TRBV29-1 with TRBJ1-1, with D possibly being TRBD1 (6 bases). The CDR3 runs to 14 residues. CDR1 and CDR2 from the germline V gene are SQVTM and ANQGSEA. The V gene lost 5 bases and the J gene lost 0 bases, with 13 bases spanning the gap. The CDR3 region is CSVFTGNMNTEAFF. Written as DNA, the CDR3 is TGCAGCGTTTTCACAGGGAATATGAACACTGAAGCTTTCTTT.

The CDR3 DNA sequence: TGTGCCAGCAGTCTCGCCCGGGCGGGTCATCGTTTCTCCTACGAGCAGTACTTC. Translating it yields CASSLARAGHRFSYEQYF. J is TRBJ2-7 and V is TRBV27; a possible D gene is TRBD2 (5 bases). The CDR3 runs to 18 residues. Germline V gene data show CDR1 as MNHEY and CDR2 as SMNVEV (reference sequence). V was trimmed by 5 bases and J by 0 bases, leaving 23 bases between them.

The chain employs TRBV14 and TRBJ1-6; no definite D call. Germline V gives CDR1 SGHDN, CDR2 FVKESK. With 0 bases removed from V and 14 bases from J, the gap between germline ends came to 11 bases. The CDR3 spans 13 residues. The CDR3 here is CASSQDRGRALHF. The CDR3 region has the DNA TGTGCCAGCAGCCAAGATCGGGGTCGCGCCCTCCACTTT.

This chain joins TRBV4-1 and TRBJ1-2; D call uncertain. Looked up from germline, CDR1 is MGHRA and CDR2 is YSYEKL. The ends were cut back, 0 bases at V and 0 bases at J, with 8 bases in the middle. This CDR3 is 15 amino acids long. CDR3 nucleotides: TGCGCCAGCAGCCAAGAAATCGGGTCTAACTATGGCTACACCTTC. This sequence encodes CASSQEIGSNYGYTF.

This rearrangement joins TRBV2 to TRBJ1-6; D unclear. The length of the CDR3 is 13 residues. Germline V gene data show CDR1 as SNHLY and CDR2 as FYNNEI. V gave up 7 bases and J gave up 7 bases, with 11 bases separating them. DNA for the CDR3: TGTGCCAGCAAAGGGTCGGGGAATTCACCCCTCCACTTT. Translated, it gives CASKGSGNSPLHF. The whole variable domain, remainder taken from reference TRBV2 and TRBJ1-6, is EPEVTQTPSHQVTQMGQEVILRCVPISNHLYFYWYRQILGQKVEFLVSFYNNEISEKSEIFDDQFSVERPDGSNFTLKIRSTKLEDSAMYFCASKGSGNSPLHFGNGTRLTVT.

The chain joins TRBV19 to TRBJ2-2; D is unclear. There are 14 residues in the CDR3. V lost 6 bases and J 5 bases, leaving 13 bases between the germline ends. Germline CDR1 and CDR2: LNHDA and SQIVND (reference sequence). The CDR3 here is CASSGGLWTGELFF. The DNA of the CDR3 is TGTGCCAGTAGCGGCGGCCTTTGGACCGGGGAGCTGTTTTTT.

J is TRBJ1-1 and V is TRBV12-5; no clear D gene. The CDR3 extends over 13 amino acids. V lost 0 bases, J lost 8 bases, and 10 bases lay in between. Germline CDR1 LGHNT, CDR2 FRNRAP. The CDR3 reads CASGLVGAPEAFF. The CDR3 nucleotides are TGTGCTAGTGGTTTGGTAGGAGCCCCGGAAGCTTTCTTT.

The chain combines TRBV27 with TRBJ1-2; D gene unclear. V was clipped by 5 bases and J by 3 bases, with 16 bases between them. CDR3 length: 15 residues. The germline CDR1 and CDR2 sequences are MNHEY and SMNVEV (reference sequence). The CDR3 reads CASSPRLTVDYGYTF. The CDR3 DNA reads TGTGCCAGCAGTCCACGTTTAACAGTCGACTATGGCTACACCTTC.